Listed here are 31 T cell receptor beta chains from one sample, sequenced in a study of post-analysis software for immune sequencing data. The TCR beta cDNA libraries carried unique molecular identifiers. TCRdb reprocessed the PCR reads with MiXCR, giving one entry per CDR3 protein. The sample lists roughly 540,000 distinct CDR3 sequences, around 34% occurring once. Study-level results: TRBV5-6, TRBV5-1 and TRBV20-1 were among a handful of TRBV segments more frequent in patients than controls.

Antigens of these TCRs are unknown. Sequenced sample: blood. The receptors stem from a girl between 2 and 17 years old with multiple sclerosis.

The V and J genes are TRBV20-1 and TRBJ2-6, with 9 positions matching TRBD1. V trimming: 5 bases; J trimming: 3 bases; junction bases outside the gene matches: 11. Germline loops: CDR1 DFQATT, CDR2 SNEGSKA (reference sequence). The CDR3 runs to 17 residues. DNA of the CDR3: TGCAGTGCTCAGACCGGGACAGGGCTCTTTGGGGCCAACGTCCTGACTTTC. Residues: CSAQTGTGLFGANVLTF.

This clonotype was counted a few times. The chain employs TRBV5-1 and TRBJ2-1; 14 nucleotides line up with TRBD2. This CDR3 contains 15 residues. The germline gives CDR1 SGHRS, CDR2 YFSETQ. J gave up 7 bases and V 4 bases, and 4 bases lay outside the gene matches. CDR3 nucleotide sequence: TGCGCCAGCAGCATAGGGACTAGCGGGGGTAATGAGCAGTTCTTC. This codes for CASSIGTSGGNEQFF.

This clonotype was observed a handful of times. The chain is built from TRBV29-1 and TRBJ2-5; no clear D. Trimming pared 6 bases from V and 5 bases from J, leaving 7 bases between. CDR3 length: 10 amino acids. The germline gives CDR1 SQVTM, CDR2 ANQGSEA. The CDR3 DNA is TGCAGCGTCGGAACGGAGACCCAGTACTTC. This codes for CSVGTETQYF. Looking up the rest from reference TRBV29-1 and TRBJ2-5 gives the full variable domain: SAVISQKPSRDICQRGTSLTIQCQVDSQVTMMFWYRQQPGQSLTLIATANQGSEATYESGFVIDKFPISRPNLTFSTLTVSNMSPEDSSIYLCSVGTETQYFGPGTRLLVL.

The chain recombines TRBV7-9 with TRBJ1-1; 9 nucleotides agree with TRBD1. The CDR3 spans 12 residues. In germline, CDR1 is SEHNR, CDR2 FQNEAQ (reference sequence). V shed 3 bases and J 8 bases; nucleotides not matched to a gene: 1. The DNA for the CDR3 is TGTGCCAGCAGCTTGACAGGGGGAGAAGCTTTCTTT. Translated: CASSLTGGEAFF.

V is TRBV9 and J is TRBJ2-2, with TRBD1 matching over 7 bases. This CDR3 contains 16 residues. Trimming took 3 bases from V and 2 from J; bases not matched to a gene: 7. CDR1 and CDR2 (germline): SGDLS, YYNGEE. The CDR3 DNA is TGTGCCAGCAGCGCCCCGACAGGGATTAACACCGGGGAGCTGTTTTTT. Amino acids: CASSAPTGINTGELFF.

V and J are TRBV3-1 and TRBJ2-1; D remains ambiguous. V was shortened by 0 bases and J by 4 bases, with 7 bases between the two germline ends. CDR3 length equals 14 residues. Germline V gene lookup returns CDR1 LGHDT and CDR2 YNNKEL (reference sequence). CDR3 sequence reads: CASSQEPVYNEQFF. The CDR3, as DNA: TGTGCCAGCAGCCAAGAACCCGTTTACAATGAGCAGTTCTTC.

CDR3 region: CASSEDSQNTEAFF. CDR3 nucleotides: TGTGCCAGCAGTGAAGATTCACAAAACACTGAAGCTTTCTTT. V and J are TRBV25-1 and TRBJ1-1; D call uncertain. This CDR3 region has 14 residues. With 2 bases removed from V and 2 bases from J, the gap between germline ends came to 9 bases. The germline V gene has CDR1 MGHDK and CDR2 SYGVNS.

This clonotype was observed a few times. This chain links TRBV29-1 with TRBJ1-2; D might be TRBD1 (6 bases). The CDR3 contains 13 residues. Germline assignment: CDR1 SQVTM and CDR2 ANQGSEA. Trimming took 4 bases from V and 2 from J, leaving 11 bases between them. This CDR3 is CSVAPGANYGYTF. The CDR3 DNA reads as TGCAGCGTTGCCCCGGGGGCAAACTATGGCTACACCTTC.

This clonotype was counted only a few times. The CDR3 region has the DNA TGTGCCAGTAGTAATCTTAACGAGCAGTACTTC. Protein product: CASSNLNEQYF. The chain is built from TRBV19 and TRBJ2-5; D not certain. The J call is doubtful: the DNA matches TRBJ2-7 better. CDR1 LNHDA and CDR2 SQIVND come from the germline V gene (reference sequence). The CDR3 length is 11 residues.

This sequence joins TRBV29-1 and TRBJ1-1, with TRBD1 matching 8 bases. V was pared by 6 bases and J by 7 bases, with 16 bases of the junction left unmatched. The CDR3 is 15 amino acids. Germline V CDR1 and CDR2: SQVTM, ANQGSEA. CDR3 protein: CSVGRQGASPGEAFF. CDR3 coding DNA: TGCAGCGTGGGTCGGCAGGGGGCCTCCCCCGGTGAAGCTTTCTTT.

Only one count was recorded for this clonotype. The chain employs TRBV5-1 and TRBJ2-4; TRBD1 aligns across 9 bases. The DNA end is a closer match to TRBJ2-7, so the J assignment may be wrong. Germline loops: CDR1 SGHRS, CDR2 YFSETQ. The CDR3 is made up of 15 amino acids. This CDR3 reads CASSLMATGGYEQYF. The DNA of the CDR3 is TGCGCCAGCAGCTTGATGGCGACAGGGGGCTACGAGCAGTACTTC.

The CDR3 DNA sequence: TGCAGTGCTAGACAGGTTCAGGTTACGGGCACTGAAGCTTTCTTT. Residues: CSARQVQVTGTEAFF. The chain employs TRBV20-1 and TRBJ1-1; no reliable D call. V dropped 2 bases and J dropped 4 bases, with 17 bases sitting between them. Germline lookup yields CDR1 DFQATT and CDR2 SNEGSKA (reference sequence). The CDR3 has 15 residues.

The DNA for the CDR3 is TGTGCCAGCAGCTCCAATAAGAGGGTAGACACCTTC. Its protein is CASSSNKRVDTF. This chain uses TRBV9 with TRBJ1-2; D gene ambiguous. V lost 4 bases and J lost 12, with 16 bases in between. The CDR3 is 12 residues long. Germline-derived CDR1 and CDR2 are SGDLS and YYNGEE. The whole variable domain, filled in from reference TRBV9 and TRBJ1-2, reads DSGVTQTPKHLITATGQRVTLRCSPRSGDLSVYWYQQSLDQGLQFLIQYYNGEERAKGNILERFSAQQFPDLHSELNLSSLELGDSALYFCASSSNKRVDTFGSGTRLTVV.

The rearrangement joins TRBV5-1 to TRBJ1-2, with 8 bases that match TRBD1. CDR1 SGHRS and CDR2 YFSETQ come from the germline V gene. This CDR3 spans 17 amino acids. J gave up 4 bases and V 0 bases, and 11 bases lay outside the gene matches. CDR3 region: CASSLVWAGGDTYGYTF. The CDR3 region has the DNA TGCGCCAGCAGCTTGGTGTGGGCAGGGGGCGATACCTATGGCTACACCTTC.

This rearrangement joins TRBV3-1 to TRBJ2-7, with D possibly TRBD1 on 8 matching bases. The end of the DNA is better explained by TRBJ2-5, so the J call may be wrong. Germline V gene data show CDR1 as LGHDT and CDR2 as YNNKEL (reference sequence). The CDR3 totals 17 residues. The CDR3: CASSPSPRQGTIETQYF. CDR3 sequence (DNA): TGTGCCAGCAGCCCATCTCCCCGACAGGGGACTATTGAGACCCAGTACTTC.

This clonotype was picked up one time. The rearrangement uses TRBV20-1 and TRBJ1-5; perhaps TRBD1 as D (6 bases). The CDR3 is 14 residues long. CDR1 DFQATT and CDR2 SNEGSKA come from the germline V gene (reference sequence). V was cut by 6 bases and J by 1 base, with 13 bases left in between. CDR3 nucleotides: TGCAGTGCCAGACCCGGGGGCAGCAATCAGCCCCAGCATTTT. It translates to CSARPGGSNQPQHF.

This clonotype was detected only once. The genes are TRBV18 and TRBJ2-1; D tentatively reads TRBD1 or TRBD2 (5 bases each). This CDR3 has 15 amino acids. V gave up 3 bases and J gave up 5 bases, with 14 bases separating them. In germline, CDR1 is KGHSH, CDR2 LQKENI. The CDR3 sequence is CASSPAPGRHNEQFF. The CDR3, as DNA: TGTGCCAGCTCACCGGCCCCAGGGAGACACAATGAGCAGTTCTTC.

This chain uses TRBV3-1 with TRBJ2-5, with D perhaps TRBD2 (5 bases). The CDR3 sequence is 13 residues long. V dropped 0 bases and J dropped 7 bases, with 9 bases sitting between them. Germline-derived CDR1 and CDR2 are LGHDT and YNNKEL (reference sequence). The CDR3 sequence is CASSQETRGTQYF. CDR3 nucleotide sequence: TGTGCCAGCAGCCAAGAGACCCGGGGGACCCAGTACTTC.

The genes are TRBV3-1 and TRBJ2-2; the D is unclear. This CDR3 is built from 15 residues. V was cut by 1 base and J by 4 bases, with 10 bases left in between. The V gene's germline CDR1 is LGHDT and CDR2 YNNKEL (reference sequence). The CDR3, as DNA: TGTGCCAGCAGCCAAGTTGGTTTGGGCACCGGGGAGCTGTTTTTT. This codes for CASSQVGLGTGELFF.

The gene calls are TRBV4-1 and TRBJ2-7; 9 bases are shared with TRBD2. The V and J ends lost 4 bases and 3 bases, in that order; junction bases with no gene match: 7. CDR1 MGHRA and CDR2 YSYEKL come from the germline V gene. CDR3 length: 15 amino acids. CDR3 residues: CASSPTSGPHYEQYF. In nucleotides, the CDR3 is TGCGCCAGCAGCCCAACTAGCGGGCCTCACTACGAGCAGTACTTC.

This clonotype turned up a few times. This sequence joins TRBV6-5 and TRBJ1-1, with 8 bases lining up with TRBD1. V was pared by 8 bases and J by 3 bases, with 5 bases of the junction left unmatched. This CDR3 contains 13 residues. CDR1 MNHEY and CDR2 SVGAGI come from the germline V gene. The CDR3: CASGGQGHTEAFF. CDR3 bases: TGTGCCAGCGGTGGACAGGGCCACACTGAAGCTTTCTTT.

The chain is built from TRBV12-3 or TRBV12-4 and TRBJ1-5, with D hard to call. This CDR3 has 14 amino acids. V lost 5 bases and J lost 5, with 13 bases in between. CDR3 in amino acids: CASSREDAYQPQHF. The CDR3 DNA reads TGTGCCAGCAGTCGAGAAGACGCATATCAGCCCCAGCATTTT.

This clonotype has just a few counts. This chain links TRBV10-3 with TRBJ2-3; 11 bases map to TRBD2. The germline V gene encodes CDR1 ENHRY and CDR2 SYGVKD. The CDR3 has 15 residues. Trimming at V came to 7 bases and at J to 5 bases, leaving 8 bases not matched to a gene. For the CDR3, the DNA is TGTGCCATCAATCCCGGGCTAGCGGGGGGAGATACGCAGTATTTT. Amino acids: CAINPGLAGGDTQYF.

The rearrangement links TRBV5-1 to TRBJ2-1; 7 nucleotides agree with TRBD1. Trimming took 3 bases from V and 8 from J; bases not matched to a gene: 8. The V gene's germline CDR1 is SGHRS and CDR2 YFSETQ. CDR3 length equals 14 residues. CDR3 amino acids: CASSSSTGSDEQFF. CDR3 DNA sequence: TGCGCCAGCAGCTCGTCGACAGGGAGCGATGAGCAGTTCTTC.

This clonotype was seen at least ten times. V usage is TRBV6-4 and J usage is TRBJ2-6; unclear D gene. With 3 bases removed from V and 0 bases from J, the gap between germline ends came to 6 bases. This CDR3 is 15 amino acids long. Germline CDR1 MRHNA, CDR2 SNTAGT. In nucleotides, the CDR3 is TGTGCCAGCAGTGATATTGGCTCTGGGGCCAACGTCCTGACTTTC. This encodes CASSDIGSGANVLTF.

This clonotype has more than one count but fewer than ten. This rearrangement joins TRBV7-3 to TRBJ2-5; D possibly corresponds to TRBD1 (6 bases). The germline V gene encodes CDR1 SGHTA and CDR2 FQGTGA. Deletions cut 1 base from V and 5 bases from J, with 14 bases between. The CDR3 is made up of 15 amino acids. The CDR3 coding sequence is TGTGCCAGCAGCTTAAAGGCCCAGGGGTTGGAGACCCAGTACTTC. It encodes CASSLKAQGLETQYF.

This clonotype was seen a handful of times. The V call is TRBV20-1, the J call TRBJ2-5; TRBD1 matches at 7 bases. Germline assignment: CDR1 DFQATT and CDR2 SNEGSKA (reference sequence). The CDR3 has 12 residues. The V and J ends lost 5 bases and 2 bases, in that order; junction bases with no gene match: 2. The DNA for the CDR3 is TGCAGTGCTCCGGGACAGCAAGAGACCCAGTACTTC. It translates to CSAPGQQETQYF.

This chain connects TRBV28 to TRBJ1-2, with no clear D. CDR1 and CDR2 (germline): MDHEN, SYDVKM. The CDR3 runs 17 residues. With 4 bases removed from V and 0 bases from J, the gap between germline ends came to 18 bases. The CDR3: CASSSLQSGLANYGYTF. For the CDR3, the DNA is TGTGCCAGCAGTTCCCTCCAGTCGGGTCTAGCTAACTATGGCTACACCTTC.

This clonotype was counted many times. The gene calls are TRBV6-2 or TRBV6-3 and TRBJ2-1; TRBD2 matches at 10 bases. CDR3 length: 16 amino acids. CDR1 MNHEY and CDR2 SVGEGT come from the germline V gene. The junction had 1 base not matched to a gene; V was cut back by 0 bases and J by 2 bases. The CDR3 DNA reads TGTGCCAGCAGTTACTCGGGGACTAGCGCCTACAATGAGCAGTTCTTC. This gives the protein CASSYSGTSAYNEQFF.

This rearrangement joins TRBV5-1 to TRBJ1-1, with a weak D call TRBD1 (6 bases). From germline, CDR1 is SGHRS and CDR2 YFSETQ. The CDR3 length is 16 residues. Deletions cut 2 bases from V and 6 bases from J, with 20 bases between. CDR3 residues: CASSFWAGEGLAEAFF. Here the CDR3 DNA reads TGCGCCAGCAGCTTTTGGGCAGGGGAGGGGTTGGCTGAAGCTTTCTTT.

The rearrangement links TRBV27 to TRBJ2-1, with TRBD1 identical over 7 bases. The CDR3 sequence is 16 residues long. Germline V gene lookup returns CDR1 MNHEY and CDR2 SMNVEV (reference sequence). V trimming: 3 bases; J trimming: 9 bases; junction bases outside the gene matches: 14. The CDR3 is CASSLLGQPPAFEQFF. The CDR3 DNA reads as TGTGCCAGCAGTTTGTTGGGACAGCCCCCGGCTTTTGAGCAGTTCTTC.